The clone carrying this T cell receptor (beta chain) appeared a few times. Its antigen remains unknown. RNA transcripts provided the source from which TCR beta CDR3 regions were amplified. In the first-round RT-PCR of the TCR CDR3, the HTBI primer set was used. TCRdb itself ran the multiplex PCR reads through MiXCR, one entry per CDR3 protein. This table has a few hundred thousand distinct CDR3 sequences, roughly a fifth appearing once. This entry belongs to a study of T cells in Graves' hyperthyroidism and ophthalmopathy. The CDR3 extends over 16 amino acids. Germline CDR1 reads SEHNR; CDR2 reads FQNEAQ (reference sequence). Trimming at V came to 5 bases and at J to 9 bases, leaving 13 bases not matched to a gene. Stable disease denoted Graves' hyperthyroidism without ophthalmopathy progression within 18 months. Among the patients, aged 18 to 65, hyperthyroidism was newly diagnosed and had lasted under 2 months. Out of about 10 ml of fresh peripheral blood came the PBMCs.

The study, taken as a whole, reports: Blood held most thyroid clonotypes expanded above 0.001 frequency.

The source is a woman aged 45-65 years with Graves' hyperthyroidism. The chain combines TRBV7-9 with TRBJ1-6, with TRBD1 identical over 7 bases. Sequencing was done on a sample of blood. The CDR3 DNA reads as TGTGCCAGCAGCATAACGACAGGGCCCAGGGCTTCACCCCTCCACTTT. As protein: CASSITTGPRASPLHF.